What follows are 17 T cell receptor beta chains derived from one specimen sequenced in a study of CD8 T cells in Susac syndrome. The RNA input was roughly 0.45 to 1 ug, and it was reverse transcribed with random hexamers. MiXCR, run by TCRdb on the immunoSEQ multiplex PCR reads, gives a single entry per CDR3 protein. The sample holds about 200,000 distinct CDR3 sequences; 85% to 95% are singletons and the top ten take around 0.076%. The sequenced sample was CD4+ T cells from PBMCs. These receptor sequences come from a human donor with multiple sclerosis.

This chain links TRBV5-1 with TRBJ1-1; D possibly corresponds to TRBD1 (5 bases). This CDR3 has 14 residues. Trimming cost V 3 bases and J 7 bases, with 16 bases left between them. Germline CDR1 reads SGHRS; CDR2 reads YFSETQ. The CDR3 DNA reads as TGCGCCAGCAGCTCGGCGGGGGAAACAGGTGAAGCTTTCTTT. Amino acid sequence: CASSSAGETGEAFF.

V is TRBV29-1 and J is TRBJ1-5; D not certain. V was cut by 5 bases and J by 0 bases, with 5 bases left in between. This CDR3 has 12 amino acids. Germline V gene data show CDR1 as SQVTM and CDR2 as ANQGSEA. CDR3 sequence: CSVPLSNQPQHF. The DNA of the CDR3 is TGCAGCGTTCCTCTTAGCAATCAGCCCCAGCATTTT.

The V and J genes are TRBV9 and TRBJ2-1, with 7 bases lining up with TRBD2. The CDR3 extends over 15 amino acids. In germline, CDR1 is SGDLS, CDR2 YYNGEE. V shed 2 bases and J 5 bases; nucleotides not matched to a gene: 7. The CDR3 is CASSVGTTPNNEQFF. Written as DNA, the CDR3 is TGTGCCAGCAGCGTCGGGACTACACCTAACAATGAGCAGTTCTTC.

This CDR3 reads CASSQRGQKETQYF. Written as DNA, the CDR3 is TGCGCCAGCAGTCAGAGGGGCCAAAAAGAGACCCAGTACTTC. The V call is TRBV23-1, the J call TRBJ2-5, with D possibly called TRBD1 or TRBD2 (5 bases each). TRBV23-1 is designated an ORF whose function remains uncertain. The V end was cut by 3 bases, the J end by 3 bases, with 11 bases between. This CDR3 spans 14 amino acids.

The rearrangement joins TRBV3-1 to TRBJ2-3; 12 bases match TRBD2. The CDR3 spans 15 residues. Germline V CDR1 and CDR2: LGHDT, YNNKEL (reference sequence). Trimming took 4 bases from V and 5 from J; bases not matched to a gene: 4. CDR3 amino acids: CASSPSGGAVDTQYF. The CDR3 DNA sequence: TGTGCCAGCAGCCCTAGCGGGGGGGCGGTAGATACGCAGTATTTT.

The J gene is TRBJ1-5, the V gene TRBV30; D remains ambiguous. The V and J ends lost 0 bases and 7 bases respectively, with 13 bases between them. The CDR3 has 14 residues. CDR1 and CDR2 from the germline V gene are GTSNPN and SVGIG (reference sequence). CDR3 sequence: CAWSVGRARQPQHF. For the CDR3, the DNA is TGTGCCTGGAGTGTTGGTAGGGCTCGGCAGCCCCAGCATTTT. The variable domain in full, with the rest retrieved from reference TRBV30 and TRBJ1-5, is SQTIHQWPATLVQPVGSPLSLECTVEGTSNPNLYWYRQAAGRGLQLLFYSVGIGQISSEVPQNLSASRPQDRQFILSSKKLLLSDSGFYLCAWSVGRARQPQHFGDGTRLSIL.

The rearrangement joins TRBV20-1 to TRBJ1-6; unclear D gene. CDR1 DFQATT and CDR2 SNEGSKA come from the germline V gene (reference sequence). This CDR3 is 13 amino acids long. Trimming pared 3 bases from V and 5 bases from J, leaving 8 bases between. The CDR3 region is CSARDTDNSPLHF. The CDR3 DNA follows: TGCAGTGCTAGGGATACCGATAATTCACCCCTCCACTTT.

J is TRBJ2-3 and V is TRBV7-9; D is possibly TRBD1 (6 bases). The CDR3 totals 15 residues. Germline V gives CDR1 SEHNR, CDR2 FQNEAQ (reference sequence). V lost 5 bases to trimming and J lost 2 bases, with 14 bases between them. CDR3 nucleotide sequence: TGTGCCAGCAGCCCTCAAAGACAGGCCACAGATACGCAGTATTTT. This gives the protein CASSPQRQATDTQYF.

The CDR3 bases are TGCAGCGTTGGATTAGGACTAGCGGGGGGAAATGAGCAGTTCTTC. This translates into CSVGLGLAGGNEQFF. The V gene is TRBV29-1, the J gene TRBJ2-1; 14 bases are shared with TRBD2. The trim removed 4 bases at V and 7 bases at J, leaving 6 bases unmatched. CDR3 length: 15 amino acids. Germline assignment: CDR1 SQVTM and CDR2 ANQGSEA.

The J gene is TRBJ2-5, the V gene TRBV11-3; D is ambiguous. The CDR3 consists of 13 residues. Germline CDR1 SGHNT, CDR2 YENEEA. V was trimmed by 5 bases and J by 3 bases, leaving 10 bases between them. CDR3 bases: TGTGCCAGCAGCGCAGGATGGGAAGAGACCCAGTACTTC. Amino acid sequence: CASSAGWEETQYF.

The rearrangement links TRBV5-1 to TRBJ2-6, with unresolved D. This CDR3 is 15 amino acids long. Germline V gives CDR1 SGHRS, CDR2 YFSETQ. Trimming stripped 0 bases from V and 2 bases from J, with 6 bases between. CDR3 nucleotide sequence: TGCGCCAGCAGCTTGGTGGGGACTGGGGCCAACGTCCTGACTTTC. Translated: CASSLVGTGANVLTF.

V usage is TRBV3-1 and J usage is TRBJ1-2; D might be TRBD1 (6 bases). The CDR3 has 13 amino acids. CDR1 is LGHDT, CDR2 YNNKEL, per germline (reference sequence). The V end was cut by 1 base, the J end by 5 bases, with 8 bases between. CDR3 DNA: TGTGCCAGCAGCCAAGGACAGGTTTATGGCTACACCTTC. This sequence encodes CASSQGQVYGYTF.

The chain carries TRBV29-1 and TRBJ1-1, with D possibly matching TRBD1 (5 bases). The V end lost 0 bases, the J end lost 3 bases, and 14 bases lay between the germline ends. The germline gives CDR1 SQVTM, CDR2 ANQGSEA. This CDR3 has 15 amino acids. DNA of the CDR3: TGCAGCGTTGAAGACGCCCCAGGGTTAGACACTGAAGCTTTCTTT. Residues: CSVEDAPGLDTEAFF. The full variable domain, with the rest looked up from reference TRBV29-1 and TRBJ1-1, is SAVISQKPSRDICQRGTSLTIQCQVDSQVTMMFWYRQQPGQSLTLIATANQGSEATYESGFVIDKFPISRPNLTFSTLTVSNMSPEDSSIYLCSVEDAPGLDTEAFFGQGTRLTVV.

V and J are TRBV20-1 and TRBJ2-7, with D possibly being TRBD1 or TRBD2 (6 bases each). CDR1 is DFQATT, CDR2 SNEGSKA, per germline (reference sequence). The V gene lost 1 base and the J gene lost 4 bases, with 8 bases spanning the gap. CDR3 size: 12 residues. As DNA, the CDR3 is TGCAGTGCTAGAGTAGGGGGGTACGAGCAGTACGTC. Encoded protein: CSARVGGYEQYV.

The chain joins TRBV7-9 to TRBJ2-3, with D uncertain. V gave up 3 bases and J gave up 4 bases, with 5 bases separating them. The CDR3 is made up of 12 amino acids. Germline CDR1 SEHNR, CDR2 FQNEAQ (reference sequence). CDR3 bases: TGTGCCAGCAGCTTGACGGCAGATACGCAGTATTTT. It encodes CASSLTADTQYF.

This rearrangement joins TRBV15 to TRBJ2-7; D possibly uses TRBD1 or TRBD2 (5 bases each). Germline V lookup: CDR1 LNHNV, CDR2 YYDKDF (reference sequence). The CDR3 contains 15 residues. Trimming removed 0 bases from V and 2 bases from J, with 11 bases in between. CDR3 amino acids: CATSRDLGVTYEQYF. The CDR3 region has the DNA TGTGCCACCAGCAGAGATCTGGGGGTTACCTACGAGCAGTACTTC.

The gene calls are TRBV19 and TRBJ2-3; D perhaps matches TRBD2 (6 bases). Germline CDR1 LNHDA, CDR2 SQIVND (reference sequence). The ends were cut back, 6 bases at V and 3 bases at J, with 13 bases in the middle. The CDR3 has 14 amino acids. Written as DNA, the CDR3 is TGTGCCAGTAGCTCGTGGGGAGGAACAGATACGCAGTATTTT. This gives the protein CASSSWGGTDTQYF. Drawing the rest from reference TRBV19 and TRBJ2-3, the complete variable domain is DGGITQSPKYLFRKEGQNVTLSCEQNLNHDAMYWYRQDPGQGLRLIYYSQIVNDFQKGDIAEGYSVSREKKESFPLTVTSAQKNPTAFYLCASSSWGGTDTQYFGPGTRLTVL.